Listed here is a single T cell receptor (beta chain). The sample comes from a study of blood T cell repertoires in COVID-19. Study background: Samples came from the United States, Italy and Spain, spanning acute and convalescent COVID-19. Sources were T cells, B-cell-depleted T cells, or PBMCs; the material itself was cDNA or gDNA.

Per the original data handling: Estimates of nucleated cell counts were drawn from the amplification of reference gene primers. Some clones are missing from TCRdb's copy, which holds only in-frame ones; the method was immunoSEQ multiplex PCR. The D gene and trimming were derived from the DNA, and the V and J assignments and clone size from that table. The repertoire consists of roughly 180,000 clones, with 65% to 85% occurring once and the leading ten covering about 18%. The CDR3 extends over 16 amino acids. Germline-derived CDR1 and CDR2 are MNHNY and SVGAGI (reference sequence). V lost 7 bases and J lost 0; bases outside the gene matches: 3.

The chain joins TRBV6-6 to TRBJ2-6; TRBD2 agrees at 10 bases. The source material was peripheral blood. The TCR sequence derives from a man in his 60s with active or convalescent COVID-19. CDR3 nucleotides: TGTGCCAGCACACTAGCGGGAAGCTCTGGGGCCAACGTCCTGACTTTC. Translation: CASTLAGSSGANVLTF.